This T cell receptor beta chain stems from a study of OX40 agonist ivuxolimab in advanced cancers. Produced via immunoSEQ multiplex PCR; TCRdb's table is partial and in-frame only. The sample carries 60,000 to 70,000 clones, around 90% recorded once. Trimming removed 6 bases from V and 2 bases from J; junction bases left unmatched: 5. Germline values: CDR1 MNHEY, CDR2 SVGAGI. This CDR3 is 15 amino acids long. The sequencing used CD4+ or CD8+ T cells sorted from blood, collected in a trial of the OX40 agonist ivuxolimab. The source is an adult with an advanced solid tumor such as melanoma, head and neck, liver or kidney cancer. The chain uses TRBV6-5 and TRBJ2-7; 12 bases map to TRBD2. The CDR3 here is CASRTASGGAYEQYF. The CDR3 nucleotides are TGTGCCAGCAGAACGGCTAGCGGGGGGGCCTACGAGCAGTACTTC.